The 23 T cell receptor beta chains below all came from one sample that was sequenced in a study of OX40 agonist ivuxolimab in advanced cancers. Sequencing was performed with immunoSEQ multiplex PCR; in TCRdb, only in-frame clones are kept and a portion is missing. The sample has about 76,000 clones; 70% to 90% are singletons. This specimen consisted of CD4+ or CD8+ T cells sorted from blood, obtained in a trial of the OX40 agonist ivuxolimab. All receptors come from an adult with an advanced solid tumor such as melanoma, head and neck, liver or kidney cancer.

The rearrangement uses TRBV5-6 and TRBJ2-7; D unresolved. The V end lost 3 bases, the J end lost 5 bases, and 12 bases lay between the germline ends. Germline values: CDR1 SGHDT, CDR2 YYEEEE. The CDR3 is made up of 13 amino acids. CDR3 sequence reads: CASSSYNSDEQYF. The CDR3 coding sequence is TGTGCCAGCAGCTCTTATAACTCAGACGAGCAGTACTTC.

The genes are TRBV7-9 and TRBJ1-1; the D gene is possibly TRBD1 (6 bases). Trimming shortened V by 6 bases and J by 0 bases, and 14 bases separated the two germline ends. CDR3 length: 15 amino acids. Germline assignment: CDR1 SEHNR and CDR2 FQNEAQ (reference sequence). CDR3 sequence: CASRPQDSVNTEAFF. The CDR3 coding sequence is TGTGCCAGCAGGCCCCAGGACAGTGTGAACACTGAAGCTTTCTTT.

The rearrangement links TRBV4-3 to TRBJ2-2, with D unresolved. V lost 0 bases, J lost 1 base, and 12 bases lay in between. The CDR3 runs to 17 residues. CDR1 is LGHNA and CDR2 is YSLEER in the germline V gene. This CDR3 reads CASSQDRTRKNTGELFF. The CDR3 DNA follows: TGCGCCAGCAGCCAAGATAGGACCCGGAAGAACACCGGGGAGCTGTTTTTT.

The V call is TRBV6-4, the J call TRBJ1-1, with D perhaps TRBD1 (5 bases). The germline V and J ends were trimmed by 5 bases and 5 bases, with 12 bases remaining between them. CDR1 MRHNA and CDR2 SNTAGT come from the germline V gene. The CDR3 consists of 13 residues. DNA for the CDR3: TGTGCCAGCAGTACCAGGGTCGGGACTGAAGCTTTCTTT. Amino acid sequence: CASSTRVGTEAFF.

This chain links TRBV6-1 with TRBJ1-1; TRBD1 might be the D (5 bases). The CDR3 length is 15 residues. Trimming pared 0 bases from V and 10 bases from J, leaving 18 bases between. Germline V CDR1 and CDR2: MNHNS, SASEGT. CDR3 sequence: CASSEARRAGMVAFF. CDR3 bases: TGTGCCAGCAGTGAAGCGAGAAGGGCAGGGATGGTAGCTTTCTTT.

This chain links TRBV6-6 with TRBJ2-7; no clear D gene. Trimming left V 0 bases short and J 3 bases short, with 6 bases between. CDR1 and CDR2 (germline): MNHNY, SVGAGI (reference sequence). The CDR3 has 13 residues. As DNA, the CDR3 is TGTGCCAGCAGTTACTCGGGCAGCTACGAGCAGTACTTC. It specifies CASSYSGSYEQYF.

The chain links TRBV15 to TRBJ2-3, with TRBD1 matching 10 bases. The CDR3 has 15 residues. The junction had 1 base not matched to a gene; V was cut back by 3 bases and J by 1 base. Looked up from germline, CDR1 is LNHNV and CDR2 is YYDKDF (reference sequence). DNA for the CDR3: TGTGCCACCAGCAGCGGGACAGGGGGCACAGATACGCAGTATTTT. It is translated as CATSSGTGGTDTQYF.

The chain combines TRBV5-1 with TRBJ2-5; D is possibly TRBD1 (5 bases). The end of the DNA aligns better with TRBJ2-7, so the J call may be wrong. From germline, CDR1 is SGHRS and CDR2 YFSETQ. This CDR3 is 13 amino acids long. This chain's CDR3 is CASSLVGVHEQYF. The CDR3 coding sequence is TGCGCCAGCAGCTTGGTAGGGGTCCACGAGCAGTACTTC.

This clone appeared a few times. This CDR3 is CASNVGNSPLHF. The DNA for the CDR3 is TGTGCCAGCAACGTTGGTAATTCACCCCTCCACTTT. The chain uses TRBV28 and TRBJ1-6; D gene unclear. The CDR3 is 12 residues long. Trimming shortened V by 7 bases and J by 6 bases, and 7 bases separated the two germline ends. Germline V lookup: CDR1 MDHEN, CDR2 SYDVKM.

The gene calls are TRBV21-1 and TRBJ2-3. TRBV21-1 is recorded as a pseudogene. CDR3 length: 12 amino acids. The CDR3: CASSRRLDTQYF. The CDR3 bases are TGTGCCAGCAGCAGACGATTAGATACGCAGTATTTT.

This chain connects TRBV5-6 to TRBJ2-2; the match to TRBD2 covers 7 bases. Germline CDR1 is SGHDT and CDR2 is YYEEEE. J lost 4 bases, V lost 3 bases, and 6 bases had no gene match. This CDR3 is built from 15 residues. In DNA form, the CDR3 reads TGTGCCAGCAGCTCAGGACTAGAGGTCACCGGGGAGCTGTTTTTT. Translating it yields CASSSGLEVTGELFF.

This chain uses TRBV7-9 with TRBJ2-7, with 11 bases that match TRBD2. CDR3 length equals 15 residues. CDR1 and CDR2 (germline): SEHNR, FQNEAQ (reference sequence). Trimming cost V 1 base and J 3 bases; bases outside gene matches: 2. The CDR3 spells CASSLGLAGGYEQYF. DNA for the CDR3: TGTGCCAGCAGCTTAGGGCTAGCGGGGGGCTACGAGCAGTACTTC.

This chain uses TRBV5-1 with TRBJ2-3, with unresolved D. Trimming removed 0 bases at V and 1 base at J, with 6 bases between. CDR1 and CDR2 (germline): SGHRS, YFSETQ. The CDR3 runs 14 residues. CDR3 nucleotide sequence: TGCGCCAGCAGCTTGGGCTACGGCACAGATACGCAGTATTTT. This encodes CASSLGYGTDTQYF.

The CDR3 DNA is TGCGCCAGCAGCTTGGAAGGAGGGAGGGGATCCGGTGAGCAGTTCTTC. This gives the protein CASSLEGGRGSGEQFF. The V gene is TRBV5-1, the J gene TRBJ2-1, with 7 bases matching TRBD2. CDR1 SGHRS and CDR2 YFSETQ come from the germline V gene. The junction had 12 bases not matched to a gene; V was cut back by 0 bases and J by 9 bases. This CDR3 is built from 16 residues.

The chain combines TRBV6-4 with TRBJ2-7, with D unresolved. V was shortened by 4 bases and J by 2 bases, with 15 bases between the two germline ends. This CDR3 is built from 15 residues. Germline CDR1 is MRHNA and CDR2 is SNTAGT. CDR3: CASSVPPWHPYEQYF. CDR3 in DNA: TGTGCCAGCAGTGTTCCACCGTGGCATCCCTACGAGCAGTACTTC.

This clone occurred once. V is TRBV30 and J is TRBJ1-5; 9 nucleotides align to TRBD1. The V gene end was trimmed by 2 bases and the J gene end by 8 bases; junction bases not matched to a gene: 7. The CDR3 contains 14 residues. Germline values: CDR1 GTSNPN, CDR2 SVGIG (reference sequence). The CDR3 DNA follows: TGTGCCTGGAGTAGGACAGGGGACCGGAAGCCCCAGCATTTT. Its protein is CAWSRTGDRKPQHF. The entire variable domain, with the rest obtained from reference TRBV30 and TRBJ1-5, is as follows: SQTIHQWPATLVQPVGSPLSLECTVEGTSNPNLYWYRQAAGRGLQLLFYSVGIGQISSEVPQNLSASRPQDRQFILSSKKLLLSDSGFYLCAWSRTGDRKPQHFGDGTRLSIL.

A few counts support this clone. This chain uses TRBV28 with TRBJ1-2; no reliable D call. CDR3 length: 13 residues. Germline CDR1 is MDHEN and CDR2 is SYDVKM. Trimming pared 3 bases from V and 8 bases from J, leaving 13 bases between. CDR3 sequence: CASSFGRQGGYTF. CDR3 sequence (DNA): TGTGCCAGCAGTTTCGGCAGGCAAGGGGGCTACACCTTC.

This rearrangement joins TRBV2 to TRBJ2-7, with no clear D. Per germline, CDR1 SNHLY and CDR2 FYNNEI. The ends were cut back, 7 bases at V and 3 bases at J, with 7 bases in the middle. This CDR3 has 11 amino acids. The CDR3 coding sequence is TGTGCCAGCACCCTGGACTACGAGCAGTACTTC. Residues: CASTLDYEQYF.

This clone is a singleton in its sample. This CDR3 reads CASSYGPPGDTQYF. As DNA, the CDR3 is TGTGCCAGCAGTTATGGGCCCCCGGGAGATACGCAGTATTTT. V and J are TRBV6-5 and TRBJ2-3, with D unresolved. This CDR3 is 14 amino acids long. Germline assignment: CDR1 MNHEY and CDR2 SVGAGI. V lost 3 bases and J 5 bases, leaving 12 bases between the germline ends.

This clone was picked up one time. V gene TRBV6-1 combines with J gene TRBJ2-6; TRBD1 might be the D (6 bases). The CDR3 spans 15 residues. V dropped 8 bases and J dropped 1 base, with 12 bases sitting between them. Germline assignment: CDR1 MNHNS and CDR2 SASEGT. CDR3 sequence: CASVRQVSGANVLTF. CDR3 coding DNA: TGTGCCAGCGTGAGACAGGTTTCTGGGGCCAACGTCCTGACTTTC.

The J gene is TRBJ2-7, the V gene TRBV19; either TRBD1 or TRBD2 may fit D (5 bases each). CDR3 length: 12 residues. CDR1 LNHDA and CDR2 SQIVND come from the germline V gene (reference sequence). V was cut by 7 bases and J by 7 bases, with 14 bases left in between. The CDR3 reads CASKGTPSEQYF. CDR3 sequence (DNA): TGTGCCAGTAAGGGGACCCCCTCGGAGCAGTACTTC.

The genes are TRBV5-6 and TRBJ1-1; the D gene is possibly TRBD1 (5 bases). This CDR3 spans 12 amino acids. V lost 3 bases and J lost 7, with 10 bases in between. Germline CDR1 reads SGHDT; CDR2 reads YYEEEE. The CDR3 region is CASSWGPLEAFF. CDR3 in DNA: TGTGCCAGCAGCTGGGGACCACTTGAAGCTTTCTTT.

The genes are TRBV6-6 and TRBJ2-7; 10 bases line up with TRBD1. Germline loops: CDR1 MNHNY, CDR2 SVGAGI (reference sequence). The junction had 6 bases not matched to a gene; V was cut back by 5 bases and J by 5 bases. This CDR3 region has 14 residues. The CDR3 DNA is TGTGCCAGCAGTCTTACCGGGACAGGGGACGAGCAGTACTTC. Its protein is CASSLTGTGDEQYF.